The sequence of this T cell receptor (beta chain) was determined in a study of cytomegalovirus exposure and HLA in healthy donors. Notes on the study in general: Presence/absence analyses took donor sequencing depth as roughly uniform.

CDR1 is SGHTA, CDR2 FQGTGA, per germline. The CDR3 extends over 12 amino acids. Trimming took 7 bases from V and 5 from J, leaving 8 bases between them. The PCR ran on 60 Vbeta and 13 Jbeta primers. Sequenced by immunoSEQ multiplex PCR; TCRdb stores in-frame clones only, minus some. Seen here are about 190,000 clones, around three quarters observed once, and the top ten hold about 1.6%. The table lists this clone with a few counts. No antigen is known for it. The specimen sequenced was PBMCs. This receptor was taken from a woman aged 18-29 years in good health and CMV-seronegative. This chain connects TRBV7-3 to TRBJ2-2; a possible D gene is TRBD1 (6 bases). The CDR3 loop is CASNQGTGELFF. The CDR3 DNA is TGTGCCAGCAATCAGGGGACCGGGGAGCTGTTTTTT.